This T cell receptor beta chain was sequenced in a study of CD8 T cells in ankylosing spondylitis. General observations from the study: Characteristic of ankylosing spondylitis blood, it appeared, was a TCR beta motif comprising fewer than 10 highly homologous variants.

Turning to this clonotype: As yet, its antigen is unknown.

TCRdb processed the 5' RACE reads anew with MiXCR; each CDR3 protein has one entry. The sample records about 440,000 distinct CDR3 sequences, roughly a sixth being singletons. Deletions cut 5 bases from V and 8 bases from J, with 10 bases between. Germline lookup yields CDR1 SEHNR and CDR2 FQNEAQ (reference sequence). This CDR3 has 13 residues. The specimen was blood, either unsorted or a sorted T cell fraction (not recorded which). The receptor comes from a male donor with ankylosing spondylitis. J is TRBJ1-6 and V is TRBV7-9; D possibly corresponds to TRBD1 (5 bases). The CDR3 sequence: CASSRDGDSPLHF. The CDR3 DNA sequence: TGTGCCAGCAGCCGGGACGGCGATTCACCCCTCCACTTT.